The next 24 T cell receptor beta chains were all read from a single sample in a study of T cells in Graves' hyperthyroidism and ophthalmopathy. Amplification of TCR beta CDR3 regions used RNA as the template. Carried out on the TCR CDR3, a first-round RT-PCR used the HTBI primer set. TCRdb re-called the multiplex PCR reads through MiXCR, storing one row per CDR3 protein. The table records fewer than 350,000 distinct CDR3 sequences, 13% to 15% of them present only once. Sequenced material: blood. The receptor set was obtained from a woman in her forties or fifties with Graves' hyperthyroidism that later progressed to Graves' ophthalmopathy.

This clonotype was seen ten or more times. The chain uses TRBV28 and TRBJ2-1; 13 bases map to TRBD2. Germline CDR1 is MDHEN and CDR2 is SYDVKM. The CDR3 runs 15 residues. V shed 4 bases and J 8 bases; nucleotides not matched to a gene: 5. DNA of the CDR3: TGTGCCAGCAGTTCACTAGCGGGGGGGGGCCATGAGCAGTTCTTC. Translated, it gives CASSSLAGGGHEQFF.

In its sample, this clonotype was seen many times. As DNA, the CDR3 is TGCAGTGCTCCCAGACCCTACGAGCAGTACTTC. Its protein is CSAPRPYEQYF. The chain combines TRBV20-1 with TRBJ2-7; D not resolved. The CDR3 has 11 amino acids. Germline V gene data show CDR1 as DFQATT and CDR2 as SNEGSKA (reference sequence). Trimming removed 5 bases from V and 2 bases from J, with 7 bases in between.

This clonotype turned up a few times. The V call is TRBV4-1, the J call TRBJ2-1; maybe TRBD2 (5 bases). Trimming pared 3 bases from V and 2 bases from J, leaving 14 bases between. This CDR3 is 16 amino acids long. Germline V gene lookup returns CDR1 MGHRA and CDR2 YSYEKL. The CDR3 coding sequence is TGCGCCAGCAGCCAGGAAACAGCGGCAACCTACAATGAGCAGTTCTTC. It encodes CASSQETAATYNEQFF.

This clonotype was counted at least ten times. This chain connects TRBV7-6 to TRBJ2-3; D is undetermined. V was clipped by 2 bases and J by 4 bases, with 4 bases between them. Germline CDR1 SGHVS, CDR2 FNYEAQ. This CDR3 spans 12 amino acids. In nucleotides, the CDR3 is TGTGCCAGCAGCTTATGGGCAGATACGCAGTATTTT. Translating it yields CASSLWADTQYF. The full variable domain, in which reference TRBV7-6 and TRBJ2-3 provide the parts outside the CDR3, is GAGVSQSPRYKVTKRGQDVALRCDPISGHVSLYWYRQALGQGPEFLTYFNYEAQQDKSGLPNDRFSAERPEGSISTLTIQRTEQRDSAMYRCASSLWADTQYFGPGTRLTVL.

As concerns this clonotype: Given a much more abundant clone one base away, this may be a read error. The V gene is TRBV11-2, the J gene TRBJ1-1; no definite D call. CDR1 and CDR2 (germline): SGHAT, FQNNGV. V was trimmed by 8 bases and J by 7 bases, leaving 17 bases between them. This CDR3 is built from 13 residues. CDR3 amino acids: CASGSSSRVEAFF. DNA of the CDR3: TGTGCCAGCGGCTCTTCCAGTAGGGTTGAAGCTTTCTTT.

The chain employs TRBV4-2 and TRBJ1-1; D gene ambiguous. This CDR3 region has 13 residues. Per germline, CDR1 LGHNA and CDR2 YNFKEQ. Trimming removed 3 bases at V and 3 bases at J, with 8 bases between. This CDR3 is CASSQSLDTEAFF. The CDR3 DNA is TGTGCCAGCAGCCAGTCTTTGGACACTGAAGCTTTCTTT.

There are a few counts of this clonotype. This chain uses TRBV20-1 with TRBJ2-7; TRBD1 is a possible D gene (6 bases). Germline lookup yields CDR1 DFQATT and CDR2 SNEGSKA (reference sequence). Trimming cost V 6 bases and J 2 bases, with 17 bases left between them. The CDR3 consists of 14 residues. The CDR3, as DNA: TGCAGTGCAATGACAGGATCGGTTACCTACGAGCAGTACTTC. Protein: CSAMTGSVTYEQYF.

This clonotype was recorded at least ten times. The chain uses TRBV7-2 and TRBJ1-1, with D perhaps matching TRBD1 (6 bases). The CDR3 consists of 13 residues. The ends were cut back, 5 bases at V and 3 bases at J, with 10 bases in the middle. Germline V lookup: CDR1 SGHTA, CDR2 FQGNSA. CDR3 region: CASSSGQYTEAFF. The CDR3 bases are TGTGCCAGCAGCAGCGGACAGTACACTGAAGCTTTCTTT.

This clonotype was detected only once. The chain joins TRBV20-1 to TRBJ2-5, with 14 bases that match TRBD2. Trimming removed 2 bases from V and 5 bases from J; junction bases left unmatched: 7. Germline loops: CDR1 DFQATT, CDR2 SNEGSKA (reference sequence). The length of the CDR3 is 16 residues. For the CDR3, the DNA is TGCAGTGCTAGACCCCCGGGACTAGCGGGAGTGGAGACCCAGTACTTC. Its translation: CSARPPGLAGVETQYF.

This clonotype was detected many times. The chain employs TRBV10-3 and TRBJ2-2, with TRBD2 as a possible D gene (5 bases). Germline values: CDR1 ENHRY, CDR2 SYGVKD. V lost 2 bases and J 1 base, leaving 11 bases between the germline ends. The CDR3 is 16 residues long. This chain's CDR3 is CAISEAGKGNTGELFF. The DNA for the CDR3 is TGTGCCATCAGTGAGGCGGGCAAAGGGAACACCGGGGAGCTGTTTTTT.

A few counts support this clonotype. V gene TRBV4-1 combines with J gene TRBJ2-7, with D hard to call. The CDR3 is 15 amino acids. The germline V and J ends were trimmed by 3 bases and 2 bases, with 14 bases remaining between them. The V gene's germline CDR1 is MGHRA and CDR2 YSYEKL. CDR3 in amino acids: CASSHAPPPAYEQYF. The CDR3 region has the DNA TGCGCCAGCAGCCACGCACCGCCGCCCGCCTACGAGCAGTACTTC.

At least ten counts were recorded for this clonotype. The rearrangement uses TRBV11-3 and TRBJ2-7; weak D call: TRBD2 (5 bases). Germline CDR1 reads SGHNT; CDR2 reads YENEEA. The CDR3 loop spans 14 amino acids. Deletions cut 1 base from V and 3 bases from J, with 10 bases between. The CDR3 sequence: CASSLVGGLYEQYF. The CDR3 nucleotides read TGTGCCAGCAGCTTAGTTGGCGGACTCTACGAGCAGTACTTC.

This chain links TRBV5-6 with TRBJ2-1; 11 bases map to TRBD2. This CDR3 comprises 15 residues. CDR1 SGHDT and CDR2 YYEEEE come from the germline V gene. V gave up 5 bases and J gave up 4 bases; unmatched junction bases: 5. The chain's CDR3 is CASRTGLAVYNEQFF. The CDR3 coding sequence is TGTGCCAGCAGGACGGGACTAGCGGTTTACAATGAGCAGTTCTTC.

Ten or more counts support this clonotype. The chain joins TRBV11-2 to TRBJ2-1, with D possibly being TRBD2 (6 bases). The germline CDR1 and CDR2 sequences are SGHAT and FQNNGV. The CDR3 loop spans 12 amino acids. V lost 5 bases to trimming and J lost 9 bases, with 11 bases between them. The CDR3 sequence: CASSGGKAEQFF. CDR3 DNA: TGTGCCAGCAGCGGAGGGAAGGCTGAGCAGTTCTTC.

This clonotype was seen at least ten times. This chain connects TRBV6-1 to TRBJ2-3, with D perhaps TRBD2 (5 bases). The CDR3 has 17 amino acids. The germline gives CDR1 MNHNS, CDR2 SASEGT. V was pared by 6 bases and J by 3 bases, with 22 bases between. This CDR3 reads CASRSRASRVRTDTQYF. CDR3 in DNA: TGTGCCAGCAGGTCCCGGGCCTCGAGGGTGAGGACAGATACGCAGTATTTT.

Many counts were recorded for this clonotype. The V gene is TRBV28, the J gene TRBJ1-2, with TRBD1 as a possible D gene (6 bases). The germline CDR1 and CDR2 sequences are MDHEN and SYDVKM. There are 12 residues in the CDR3. Trimming left V 3 bases short and J 11 bases short, with 13 bases between. CDR3 DNA: TGTGCCAGCAGTTTGTCGACAGGCCATTACACCTTC. Its protein is CASSLSTGHYTF.

This clonotype came up many times. This chain connects TRBV18 to TRBJ1-1; D gene unclear. Trimming took off 3 bases at V and 5 bases at J, with 13 bases between the two ends. Germline V gene sequence: CDR1 KGHSH, CDR2 LQKENI. The CDR3 runs 14 residues. CDR3 sequence (DNA): TGTGCCAGCTCACCTCCATCCCTAGGGACTGAAGCTTTCTTT. It encodes CASSPPSLGTEAFF.

This clonotype has more than one count but fewer than ten. This chain uses TRBV5-1 with TRBJ2-5; weak D call: TRBD2 (5 bases). The length of the CDR3 is 13 residues. The ends were cut back, 2 bases at V and 4 bases at J, with 9 bases in the middle. CDR1 and CDR2 (germline): SGHRS, YFSETQ. CDR3 nucleotide sequence: TGCGCCAGCAGCTTCGGGGTAGGAGAGACCCAGTACTTC. It translates to CASSFGVGETQYF.

The chain uses TRBV4-2 and TRBJ1-2; 8 nucleotides align to TRBD1. The CDR3 is 12 amino acids. From germline, CDR1 is LGHNA and CDR2 YNFKEQ. With V trimmed by 3 bases and J by 9 bases, 3 bases remained unmatched. CDR3 sequence reads: CASSQDRVSYTF. DNA of the CDR3: TGTGCCAGCAGCCAGGACAGGGTCAGCTACACCTTC.

This clonotype was seen ten or more times. This chain uses TRBV9 with TRBJ2-1; 7 bases are shared with TRBD2. The CDR3 is made up of 16 amino acids. The V gene's germline CDR1 is SGDLS and CDR2 YYNGEE. The ends lost 1 base at V and 2 bases at J; junction bases unmatched: 6. DNA of the CDR3: TGTGCCAGCAGCGTACAACTAGCGTACCCCTACAATGAGCAGTTCTTC. Its protein is CASSVQLAYPYNEQFF.

This clonotype came up many times. The rearrangement joins TRBV20-1 to TRBJ2-1; tentatively, D is TRBD1 (5 bases). V lost 5 bases, J lost 10 bases, and 15 bases lay in between. This CDR3 spans 12 amino acids. CDR1 and CDR2 from the germline V gene are DFQATT and SNEGSKA (reference sequence). As DNA, the CDR3 is TGCAGTGCTCCCAGAAACGCAGGGGAGCAGTTCTTC. Translation: CSAPRNAGEQFF.

The rearrangement uses TRBV2 and TRBJ1-5; D is undetermined. In germline, CDR1 is SNHLY, CDR2 FYNNEI. V was shortened by 7 bases and J by 0 bases, with 19 bases between the two germline ends. The CDR3 is 17 residues long. CDR3 DNA: TGTGCCAGCAAACCCCGGTGCAGCGAGTATAGCAATCAGCCCCAGCATTTT. Its protein product is CASKPRCSEYSNQPQHF.

This rearrangement joins TRBV30 to TRBJ2-7; maybe TRBD2 (6 bases). The CDR3 has 13 residues. Trimming left V 2 bases short and J 3 bases short, with 11 bases between. Germline assignment: CDR1 GTSNPN and CDR2 SVGIG (reference sequence). DNA of the CDR3: TGTGCCTGGAGTCCGGGACTCAACTACGAGCAGTACTTC. Its protein is CAWSPGLNYEQYF.

This clonotype was seen repeatedly, ten times or more. V is TRBV20-1 and J is TRBJ2-4; 16 nucleotides agree with TRBD2. J gave up 7 bases and V 1 base, and 10 bases lay outside the gene matches. The CDR3 extends over 18 amino acids. The V gene's germline CDR1 is DFQATT and CDR2 SNEGSKA (reference sequence). The CDR3 bases are TGCAGTGCTAGAGTCTCCGGGACTAGCGGGAGGGCCGGGAACATTCAGTACTTC. It specifies CSARVSGTSGRAGNIQYF.